The present entry profiles one T cell receptor beta chain with its context. No antigen is known for it. Only in-frame clones appear in the TCRdb table, and some are missing; sequencing was by immunoSEQ multiplex PCR. The sample lists about 120,000 clones, 85% to 90% seen once, with 3.1% in the top ten. In germline, CDR1 is MNHEY, CDR2 SMNVEV (reference sequence). V lost 6 bases to trimming and J lost 9 bases; unmatched junction nucleotides: 1. This CDR3 has 12 amino acids. This record belongs to a study of T cell responses to AZD1222 COVID-19 vaccine. Study conclusions and caveats: Two AZD1222 administrations were followed by greater Spike-specific TCR breadth and depth.

Sequences were derived from peripheral blood, sampled on day 0 of AZD1222 vaccination. This chain links TRBV27 with TRBJ1-6, with 8 nucleotides matching TRBD1. This TCR came from an adult in good health. Here the CDR3 DNA reads TGTGCCAGCAGAACAGGGGGTTCACCCCTCCACTTT. Its protein product is CASRTGGSPLHF.